The entry below describes one T cell receptor beta chain. The antigen remains unidentified. These data are taken from a study of vaccination effects on CD4 cells after COVID-19. Germline V gene sequence: CDR1 SGHKS, CDR2 YYEKEE (reference sequence). CDR3 length: 14 amino acids. V was cut by 4 bases and J by 6 bases, with 16 bases left in between. Produced via immunoSEQ multiplex PCR; TCRdb's table is partial and in-frame only. This sample has more than 25,000 clones, with 70% to 75% found just once. Sequencing followed a ViraFEST assay step that expanded antigen-specific CD4+ T cells with viral peptide pools. An approximately 10-day culture period preceded the isolation of CD4+ T cells. Subjects were given two BNT162b2 or mRNA-1273 vaccine doses.

V and J are TRBV5-5 and TRBJ1-1, with D perhaps TRBD1 (5 bases). The clonotype originates from a human donor who received a COVID-19 vaccine. The starting material was CD4+ T cells from PBMCs cultured with HCoV-229E spike peptides, obtained after COVID-19 vaccination. CDR3 in amino acids: CASSDLRGVSEAFF. CDR3 nucleotide sequence: TGTGCCAGCAGCGATTTACGGGGGGTCTCTGAAGCTTTCTTT.